This T cell receptor (beta chain) was captured in a study of T-cell memory formation after mild COVID-19 (dated by TCRdb to 2020 to 2023). Regarding the study in general: Most TCR sequence clusters were specific to one of the two donors. Longitudinal TCRalpha and TCRbeta repertoire sequencing tracked T-cell clones expanding and contracting after mild COVID-19 in two donors. The cohort comprised two young, previously healthy adult volunteers, one female and one male.

PBMCs were isolated by Ficoll-Paque density gradient centrifugation. Sequencing was carried out with an Illumina NovaSeq 6000. cDNA libraries for TCRalpha and TCRbeta were prepared by 5'RACE using constant-segment primers, with sample barcodes and unique molecular identifiers added. Trizol reagent was used to extract RNA from every sample. Amplification of the libraries took two PCR steps, and the second step added a second sample barcode plus Illumina TruSeq adapters. Sequencing of the libraries was done on an Illumina NovaSeq, producing 2 x 150 bp paired-end reads. The source study handled its data this way. With migec v1.2.7, reads were demultiplexed and then collapsed into UMI-guided consensus sequences. Using mixcr v2.1.11, UMI consensuses were aligned to TRA and TRB V and J templates and then assembled into clonotypes. Expanded or contracted clonotypes were those called significant by both edgeR and NoisET, with noise models trained on biological replicates. For edgeR calls, the cutoffs were a false discovery rate-adjusted p below 0.01 and a log2 fold-change threshold of 1. PCA with hierarchical clustering of max-normalized trajectories of the 1000 most abundant clonotypes was used as exploratory dynamics analysis. Each responding clone was given a CD4 or CD8 phenotype based on the CD4+ and CD8+ repertoires, which had been sequenced separately. TCRdb handled the public reads itself, with Q25 trimming in fastp and clone calling in MiXCR, and kept productive beta chains. Under each unique CDR3 protein, matching rows form one entry showing the most common genes and DNA. These V and J calls originate from TCRdb's pipeline instead of the authors' own analysis. The sample contains hundreds of thousands of distinct CDR3 sequences, about a fifth of them found a single time. The leading ten clones occupy 8.4% of the sample.

Taken from cysteine to phenylalanine, the CDR3 has 15 residues. Here the CDR3 DNA is all that survives: 45 bases in frame from base 1. The V end gives up 3 bases and the J end 6 bases, leaving 9 bases in the junction not matched to a gene. The germline V gene sets CDR1 to ENHRY and CDR2 to SYGVKD. Points the paper makes about the study in general: SARS-CoV-2 specificity was not confirmed for the second-wave clones peaking on day 37. Balanced CD4/CD8 phenotypes were observed for clones contracting from day 15 to 85, whereas a bias towards CD4+ was observed for a second wave of clones expanding from day 15 to 37. Contracting CD4+ clones were found mainly in CM and EM memory subsets, while CD8+ clones were enriched in EMRA. Some responding clones were detected in pre-infection memory, which suggested that pre-existing cross-reactive memory T cells had joined the SARS-CoV-2 response. Only two mild cases were covered by the study, and larger cohorts that include severe cases with pre-infection samples were considered necessary.

About this clonotype itself: What antigen it recognizes has not been identified. There are no base qualities to consult, and no much larger clone falls within one base.

This clonotype originated in an adult woman who had mild COVID-19 (a few samples of this study predate the infection). The sample titles of this study are shuffled in the database, so cell type and time point are left out; the donor was told from shared clones. The sequenced material came from PBMCs or a T cell subset sorted from them (not recorded which). In this chain, TRBV10-3 is recombined with TRBJ2-7; 9 bases in the middle match TRBD2. The CDR3 sequence is CAISEGGGRAPEQYF. At the DNA level, the sequence is TGTGCCATCAGTGAAGGCGGCGGGAGGGCCCCCGAGCAGTACTTC.